Shown below are 7 T cell receptor beta chains from a single sample sequenced in a study of glioma-infiltrating T cells. Amplification of TCR alpha and beta CDR3 regions from RNA used iRepertoire nested multiplex PCR. TCRdb used MiXCR to reprocess the multiplex PCR reads, holding one entry per CDR3 protein. The table has around 170,000 distinct CDR3 sequences, 43% seen once. The sample taken for sequencing was glioma tissue, nonneoplastic brain tissue, or PBMCs (not recorded which). These receptors were taken from a human donor with low-grade glioma or glioblastoma, undergoing nonglioma brain surgery, or in good health (not recorded which).

This clonotype was recorded many times. The chain links TRBV28 to TRBJ2-2; D not resolved. The CDR3 is 14 amino acids. Germline lookup yields CDR1 MDHEN and CDR2 SYDVKM. V shed 4 bases and J shed 4 bases, with 10 bases lying between them. The CDR3 protein is CASSSLAFTGELFF. CDR3 DNA sequence: TGTGCCAGCAGTTCTCTGGCGTTCACCGGGGAGCTGTTTTTT.

Worth noting for this clonotype: This clone may be a read error of a much larger clone one base away. J is TRBJ2-3 and V is TRBV15, with a possible D match to TRBD1 (6 bases). This CDR3 is built from 14 residues. The V end lost 1 base, the J end lost 4 bases, and 9 bases lay between the germline ends. The germline V gene encodes CDR1 LNHNV and CDR2 YYDKDF (reference sequence). CDR3 loop: CATSRVGTPDTQYF. In DNA, the CDR3 is TGTGCCACCAGCAGAGTCGGGACACCAGATACGCAGTATTTT.

This chain joins TRBV9 and TRBJ2-7; 12 nucleotides match TRBD2. The J segment lost 7 bases and the V segment lost 1 base, leaving 3 bases of the junction unmatched. Germline CDR1 SGDLS, CDR2 YYNGEE. The CDR3 has 14 residues. The CDR3, as DNA: TGTGCCAGCAGCGTACTAGCGGGAGGGTATGAGCAGTACTTC. Residues: CASSVLAGGYEQYF.

This clonotype was seen at least ten times. V usage is TRBV20-1 and J usage is TRBJ2-1; D gene unclear. The CDR3 spans 14 residues. The V gene's germline CDR1 is DFQATT and CDR2 SNEGSKA (reference sequence). The ends were cut back, 4 bases at V and 5 bases at J, with 15 bases in the middle. The CDR3: CSAISVRRNNEQFF. DNA of the CDR3: TGCAGTGCTATTTCGGTCCGGCGTAACAATGAGCAGTTCTTC.

Regarding this clonotype: A single base separates this from a much larger clone, so it may be a read error. The rearrangement links TRBV19 to TRBJ1-1; D is unresolved. The CDR3 is 13 residues long. Trimming cost V 4 bases and J 1 base, with 7 bases left between them. Germline V gene sequence: CDR1 LNHDA, CDR2 SQIVND (reference sequence). The CDR3 protein is CASSTKPNTEAFF. The DNA for the CDR3 is TGTGCCAGTAGTACTAAGCCGAACACTGAAGCTTTCTTT.

This clonotype has at least ten counts. The chain has TRBV7-2 and TRBJ2-3, with 8 bases identical to TRBD2. The V and J ends lost 1 base and 2 bases, in that order; junction bases with no gene match: 8. CDR1 and CDR2 (germline): SGHTA, FQGNSA. The length of the CDR3 is 17 residues. CDR3 amino acids: CASSLGSSGTPTDTQYF. CDR3 nucleotides: TGTGCCAGCAGCTTAGGGAGTAGCGGGACGCCCACAGATACGCAGTATTTT.

This clonotype was picked up many times. The chain uses TRBV6-1 and TRBJ2-3; D unclear. Germline-derived CDR1 and CDR2 are MNHNS and SASEGT. The CDR3 totals 13 residues. The V end lost 4 bases, the J end lost 6 bases, and 11 bases lay between the germline ends. This CDR3 is CASSVDYGDTQYF. The CDR3 coding sequence is TGTGCCAGCAGTGTAGATTATGGCGATACGCAGTATTTT.